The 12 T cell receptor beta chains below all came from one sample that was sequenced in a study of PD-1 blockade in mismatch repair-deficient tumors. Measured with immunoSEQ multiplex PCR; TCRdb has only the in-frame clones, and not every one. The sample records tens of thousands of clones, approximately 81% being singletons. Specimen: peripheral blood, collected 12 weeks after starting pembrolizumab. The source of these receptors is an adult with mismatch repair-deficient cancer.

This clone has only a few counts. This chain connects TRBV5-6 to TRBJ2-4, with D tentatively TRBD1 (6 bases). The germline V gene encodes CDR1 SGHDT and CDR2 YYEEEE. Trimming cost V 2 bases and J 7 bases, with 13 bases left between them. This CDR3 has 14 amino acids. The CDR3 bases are TGTGCCAGCAGCTTCACAGGGCGAAGGAACATTCAGTACTTC. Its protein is CASSFTGRRNIQYF. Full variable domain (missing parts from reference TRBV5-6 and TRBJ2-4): DAGVTQSPTHLIKTRGQQVTLRCSPKSGHDTVSWYQQALGQGPQFIFQYYEEEERQRGNFPDRFSGHQFPNYSSELNVNALLLGDSALYLCASSFTGRRNIQYFGAGTRLSVL.

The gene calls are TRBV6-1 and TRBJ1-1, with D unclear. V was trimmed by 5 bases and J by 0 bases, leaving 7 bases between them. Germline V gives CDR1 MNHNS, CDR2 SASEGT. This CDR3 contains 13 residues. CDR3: CASSSGMNTEAFF. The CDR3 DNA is TGTGCCAGCAGTTCAGGAATGAACACTGAAGCTTTCTTT.

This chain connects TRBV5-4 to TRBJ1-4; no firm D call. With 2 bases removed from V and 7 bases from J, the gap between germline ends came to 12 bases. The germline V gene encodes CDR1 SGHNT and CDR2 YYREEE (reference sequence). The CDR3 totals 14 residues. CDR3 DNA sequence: TGTGCCAGCAGCTTCGCCCAGGAGACTGAAAAACTGTTTTTT. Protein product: CASSFAQETEKLFF.

The CDR3 coding sequence is TGTGCCTGGACCCCGGGGCTGGGGTTGGATGGCTACACCTTC. Its translation is CAWTPGLGLDGYTF. The rearrangement joins TRBV30 to TRBJ1-2; a possible D gene is TRBD1 (5 bases). The germline V and J ends were trimmed by 4 bases and 6 bases, with 18 bases remaining between them. The CDR3 spans 14 residues. CDR1 and CDR2 (germline): GTSNPN, SVGIG (reference sequence).

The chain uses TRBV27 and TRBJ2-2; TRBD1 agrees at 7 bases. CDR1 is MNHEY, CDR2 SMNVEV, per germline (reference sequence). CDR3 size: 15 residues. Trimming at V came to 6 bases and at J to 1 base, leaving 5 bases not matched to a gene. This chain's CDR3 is CASRMNRGNTGELFF. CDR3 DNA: TGTGCCAGCAGGATGAACAGGGGGAACACCGGGGAGCTGTTTTTT.

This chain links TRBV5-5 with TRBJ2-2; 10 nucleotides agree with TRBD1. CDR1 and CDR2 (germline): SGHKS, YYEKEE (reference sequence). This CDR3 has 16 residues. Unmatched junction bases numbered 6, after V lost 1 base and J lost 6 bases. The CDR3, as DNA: TGTGCCAGCAGCTTGTCGACAGGGGGCGACGCCGGGGAGCTGTTTTTT. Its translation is CASSLSTGGDAGELFF.

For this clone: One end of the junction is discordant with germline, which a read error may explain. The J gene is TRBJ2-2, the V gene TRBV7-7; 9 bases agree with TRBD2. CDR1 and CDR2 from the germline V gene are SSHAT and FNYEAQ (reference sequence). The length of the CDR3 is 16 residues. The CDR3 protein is CASSPHLAGDTGELFF. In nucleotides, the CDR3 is TGTGCTAGCAGCCCACACTTAGCGGGAGACACCGGGGAGCTGTTTTTT.

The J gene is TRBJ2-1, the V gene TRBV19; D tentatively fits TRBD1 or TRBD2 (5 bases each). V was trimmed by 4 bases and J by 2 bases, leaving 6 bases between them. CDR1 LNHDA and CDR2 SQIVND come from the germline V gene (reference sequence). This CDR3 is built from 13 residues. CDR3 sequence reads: CASSRGPYNEQFF. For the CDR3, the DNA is TGTGCCAGTAGTAGGGGACCCTACAATGAGCAGTTCTTC. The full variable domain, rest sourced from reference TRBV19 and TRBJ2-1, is DGGITQSPKYLFRKEGQNVTLSCEQNLNHDAMYWYRQDPGQGLRLIYYSQIVNDFQKGDIAEGYSVSREKKESFPLTVTSAQKNPTAFYLCASSRGPYNEQFFGPGTRLTVL.

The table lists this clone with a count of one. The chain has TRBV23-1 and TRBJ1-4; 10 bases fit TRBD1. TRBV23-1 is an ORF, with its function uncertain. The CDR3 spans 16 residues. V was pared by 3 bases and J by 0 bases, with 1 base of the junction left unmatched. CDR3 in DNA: TGCGCCAGCAGTCAGGGGACAGGGGCAACTAATGAAAAACTGTTTTTT. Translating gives CASSQGTGATNEKLFF.

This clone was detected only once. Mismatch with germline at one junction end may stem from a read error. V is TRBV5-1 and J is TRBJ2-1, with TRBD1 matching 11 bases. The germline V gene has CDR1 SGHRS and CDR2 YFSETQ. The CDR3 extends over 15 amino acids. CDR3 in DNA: TGCGTCAGCAGCTGGAAGGGGACAGGGGGCAATGAGCAGTTCTTC. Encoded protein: CVSSWKGTGGNEQFF. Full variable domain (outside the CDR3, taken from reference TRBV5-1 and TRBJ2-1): KAGVTQTPRYLIKTRGQQVTLSCSPISGHRSVSWYQQTPGQGLQFLFEYFSETQRNKGNFPGRFSGRQFSNSRSEMNVSTLELGDSALYLCVSSWKGTGGNEQFFGPGTRLTVL.

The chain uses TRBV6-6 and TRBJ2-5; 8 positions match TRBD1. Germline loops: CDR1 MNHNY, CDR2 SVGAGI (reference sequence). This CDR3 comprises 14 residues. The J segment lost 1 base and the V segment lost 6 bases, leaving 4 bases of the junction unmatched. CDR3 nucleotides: TGTGCCAGCAGACGGACAGGGAGCCAAGAGACCCAGTACTTC. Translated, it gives CASRRTGSQETQYF.

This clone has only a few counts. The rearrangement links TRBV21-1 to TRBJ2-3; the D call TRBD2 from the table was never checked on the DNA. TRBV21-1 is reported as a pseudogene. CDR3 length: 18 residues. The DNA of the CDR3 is TGTGCCAGCAGCAAAGCGCTAGCGGGAACGGTTGGAACAGATACGCAGTATTTT. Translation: CASSKALAGTVGTDTQYF.